Sequencing of this TCR beta chain was carried out in a study of blood T cells in healthy people across ages. A J-beta primer mix and a sample-barcoded 5' primer were used in a second PCR of roughly 6 to 11 cycles. Via MiXCR, TCRdb re-called the 5' RACE reads, giving one row per CDR3 protein. The top ten hold around 4% of the sample, which has approximately 1.5 million distinct CDR3 sequences, approximately 43% seen once. The CDR3 is 13 residues long. Per the germline V gene, CDR1 is MDHEN and CDR2 is SYDVKM. V lost 6 bases, J lost 9 bases, and 17 bases lay in between. Specimen: blood. V is TRBV28 and J is TRBJ1-1; D gene uncertain. This receptor was taken from a woman aged 18 to 35 in good health. CDR3 protein: CASSLPGPPKAFF. The CDR3 DNA follows: TGTGCCAGCAGCCTACCCGGGCCCCCGAAAGCTTTCTTT.